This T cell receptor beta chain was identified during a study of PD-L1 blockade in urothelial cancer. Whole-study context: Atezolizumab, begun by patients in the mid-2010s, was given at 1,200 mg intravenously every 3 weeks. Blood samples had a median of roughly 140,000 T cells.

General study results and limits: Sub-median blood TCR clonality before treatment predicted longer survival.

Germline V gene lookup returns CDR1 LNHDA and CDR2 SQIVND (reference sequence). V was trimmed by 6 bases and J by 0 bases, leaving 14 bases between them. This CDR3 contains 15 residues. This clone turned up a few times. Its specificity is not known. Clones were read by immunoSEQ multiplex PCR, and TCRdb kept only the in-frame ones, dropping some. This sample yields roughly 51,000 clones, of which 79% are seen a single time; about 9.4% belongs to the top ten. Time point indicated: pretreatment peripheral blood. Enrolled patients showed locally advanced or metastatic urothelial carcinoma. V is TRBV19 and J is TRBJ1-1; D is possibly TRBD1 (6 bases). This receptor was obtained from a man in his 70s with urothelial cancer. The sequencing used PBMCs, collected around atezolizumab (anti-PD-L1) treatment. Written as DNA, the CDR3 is TGTGCCAGTAGCAAGGCCGACAGGATGAACACTGAAGCTTTCTTT. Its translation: CASSKADRMNTEAFF.